A few counts support the clone carrying this T cell receptor beta chain. The data derive from a study of blood T cells in healthy people across ages. For the second PCR, which ran for roughly 7 to 11 cycles, a sample-barcoded 5' primer and a J-beta primer mix were used. Every individual sample yielded 2.5 million or more paired-end reads (each containing CDR3). TCRdb re-called the 5' RACE reads with MiXCR, one entry per CDR3 protein. The data contain fewer than 2,000,000 distinct CDR3 sequences, roughly 43% of them singletons. The ends were cut back, 4 bases at V and 0 bases at J, with 13 bases in the middle. Germline CDR1 SGHVS, CDR2 FQNEAQ. CDR3 size: 15 residues.

The chain carries TRBV7-8 and TRBJ2-7; D may be TRBD1 or TRBD2 (6 bases each). The clonotype was recovered from a human donor in good health. The sample consisted of blood. Here the CDR3 DNA reads TGTGCCAGCAGCTCCCCTGGGGGGCCCTCCTACGAGCAGTACTTC. Residues: CASSSPGGPSYEQYF. Using reference TRBV7-8 and TRBJ2-7 for the parts outside the CDR3, the full variable domain is GAGVSQSPRYKVAKRGQDVALRCDPISGHVSLFWYQQALGQGPEFLTYFQNEAQLDKSGLPSDRFFAERPEGSVSTLKIQRTQQEDSAVYLCASSSPGGPSYEQYFGPGTRLTVT.